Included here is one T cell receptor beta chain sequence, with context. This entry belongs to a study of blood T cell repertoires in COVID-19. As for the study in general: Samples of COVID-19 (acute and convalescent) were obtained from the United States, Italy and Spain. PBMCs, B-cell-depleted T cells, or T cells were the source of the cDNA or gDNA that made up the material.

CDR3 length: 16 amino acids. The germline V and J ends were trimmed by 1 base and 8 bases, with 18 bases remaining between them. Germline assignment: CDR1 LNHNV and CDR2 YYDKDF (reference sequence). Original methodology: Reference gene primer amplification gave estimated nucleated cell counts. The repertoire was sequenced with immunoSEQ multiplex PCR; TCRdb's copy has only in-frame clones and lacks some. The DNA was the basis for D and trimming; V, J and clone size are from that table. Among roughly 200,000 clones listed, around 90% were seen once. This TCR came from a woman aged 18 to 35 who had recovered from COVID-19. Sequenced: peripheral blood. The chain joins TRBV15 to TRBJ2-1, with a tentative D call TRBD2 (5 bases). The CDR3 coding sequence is TGTGCCACCAGCAGAGGGTTGAGGGCAGCTTCGTATGAGCAGTTCTTC. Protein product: CATSRGLRAASYEQFF.